The following is a TCR beta chain sequence with its context. What it binds is not known. Naive CD8 cells were CD45RO-negative, positively selected for CCR7, excluding terminally differentiated effector memory CD45RA+ cells. In the authors' workflow: Filtering differed because ImmunoSEQ produced junction-only sequences that carried no quality scores. Clones were read by immunoSEQ multiplex PCR, and TCRdb kept only the in-frame ones, dropping some. V and J calls and clone size are given by that table; D and trimming were obtained from the DNA. The sample comprises about 2.1 million clones, under 95% of which are singletons, and 1.5% to 2% rests with the top ten. This sample was taken from a study of shared clonotypes between healthy human individuals. General study findings and limits: Larger estimated richness was generally recorded for naive subsets relative to memory subsets. It was only blood that was sampled, and tissue repertoires likely differ.

The CDR3 consists of 16 residues. Per germline, CDR1 PRHDT and CDR2 FYEKMQ (reference sequence). Trimming cost V 0 bases and J 9 bases, with 18 bases left between them. The chain uses TRBV13 and TRBJ1-5; maybe TRBD1 (5 bases). The sequenced sample consisted of naive CD8+ T cells from PBMCs. This sequence originates from a man aged 18 to 29 in good health. Some clones in this sample may be carry-over from other donors' samples. CDR3 nucleotides: TGTGCCAGCAGCTTAGGAGGGGACGGTCTCAAGAGGCCCCAGCATTTT. It is translated as CASSLGGDGLKRPQHF.